The rows below give T cell receptor beta chains drawn from one sample of a study of CD8 T cells in ankylosing spondylitis. Via MiXCR, TCRdb re-called the 5' RACE reads, giving one row per CDR3 protein. Of hundreds of thousands of distinct CDR3 sequences in the sample, about a quarter are singletons; the top ten hold about 6.2%. Sequencing was carried out using blood, either unsorted or a sorted T cell fraction (not recorded which). The receptors stem from a male donor with ankylosing spondylitis or in good health (not recorded which). The CDR3 runs from the conserved cysteine through the conserved F or W.

J,V,CDR3
TRBJ2-1,TRBV12-3/TRBV12-4,CASSLSGSGQFF
TRBJ2-5,TRBV3-1,CASTNSGGETQYF
TRBJ2-7,TRBV5-1,CASSYGQGGYEQYF
TRBJ2-7,TRBV7-6,CASSLTGTGGSEQYF
TRBJ2-7,TRBV5-5,CASSRGGLANYEQYF
TRBJ2-5,TRBV4-2,CASSQDQGGYQETQYF
TRBJ2-7,TRBV10-3,CAISEETGDPYEQYF
TRBJ2-1,TRBV7-2,CASSSRTSIYNEQFF
TRBJ2-3,TRBV20-1,CSANKADTQYF
TRBJ1-2,TRBV6-5,CASSYSPTGVRALYGYTF
TRBJ1-2,TRBV20-1,CSASEGGDGYTF
TRBJ2-1,TRBV5-1,CASSLFPQGAKGQDEQFF
TRBJ2-5,TRBV5-4,CASSSLGQQETQYF
TRBJ2-1,TRBV7-3,CASSLMPGRTYNEQFF
TRBJ1-2,TRBV10-3,CAINQDLSYGYTF
TRBJ1-2,TRBV4-2,CASSQDTNVPAPTF
TRBJ2-3,TRBV4-1,CASSQGTGHGTDTQYF
TRBJ1-6,TRBV12-3/TRBV12-4,CASTMRPGQGNSPLHF
TRBJ2-5,TRBV2,CASSEREVKETQYF
TRBJ2-5,TRBV12-3/TRBV12-4,CASSFWGDQETQYF
TRBJ1-1,TRBV29-1,CSVSDGKNTEAFF
TRBJ2-1,TRBV5-1,CASSLAGTSGSMLVDEQFF
TRBJ1-1,TRBV3-1,CASSQAVNTEAFF
TRBJ2-7,TRBV20-1,CSAQREAAYEQYF
TRBJ1-2,TRBV20-1,CSAREVAGVSYGYTF
TRBJ1-5,TRBV3-1,CASSQTQGGNQPQHF
TRBJ2-7,TRBV7-2,CASSAQWEGLYEQYF
TRBJ1-5,TRBV10-3,CAISGQKNQPQHF
TRBJ2-5,TRBV20-1,CSARGQGAETQYF
TRBJ2-7,TRBV6-2/TRBV6-3,CASSGGLAGVYEQYF
TRBJ2-1,TRBV20-1,CSSPLAGVGEQFF
TRBJ1-5,TRBV4-2,CASSQVGAGGGNQPQHF
TRBJ2-1,TRBV9,CASSVSSGSYNEQFF
TRBJ2-7,TRBV20-1,CSARGGGGGSYEQYF
TRBJ2-7,TRBV5-5,CASSLVLAGALYEQYF
TRBJ2-3,TRBV12-3/TRBV12-4,CASSWDGGTDTQYF
TRBJ2-3,TRBV7-6,CASSLTSGSGTDTQYF
TRBJ2-7,TRBV27,CASRDRVSSYEQYF
TRBJ2-7,TRBV20-1,CSPGGSYEQYF
TRBJ2-1,TRBV20-1,CSAKVLGSDEQFF
TRBJ2-7,TRBV20-1,CSARRPPYEQYF
TRBJ2-7,TRBV5-1,CASRPGSGYEQYF
TRBJ2-1,TRBV5-6,CASSFSGRRGHNEQFF
TRBJ2-1,TRBV11-1,CASSLPLAGGPVYNEQFF
TRBJ1-1,TRBV20-1,CSAREGFTGAFF